This T cell receptor (beta chain) stems from a study of cytomegalovirus exposure and HLA in healthy donors. Notes on this clone: Its antigen is not identified.

In the PCR, 60 Vbeta and 13 Jbeta primers were used. The repertoire was sequenced with immunoSEQ multiplex PCR; TCRdb's copy has only in-frame clones and lacks some. Here the sample spans about 130,000 clones, over 65% being singletons. Trimming took 0 bases from V and 2 from J, leaving 10 bases between them. The germline gives CDR1 SGHTA, CDR2 FQGTGA. The CDR3 has 15 residues. Study-wide points: Reports described diagnosis of cytomegalovirus status by the classifier as highly specific and sensitive.

V is TRBV7-3 and J is TRBJ1-2; unclear D gene. The receptor was derived from a man aged 30 to 45 in good health and CMV-seropositive. Sequencing used PBMCs. DNA for the CDR3: TGTGCCAGCAGCTTAACATCCGGGAGGAACTATGGCTACACCTTC. Encoded protein: CASSLTSGRNYGYTF.